This T cell receptor (beta chain) was documented in a study of PD-1 blockade in classical Hodgkin lymphoma. General study results and limits: Undefined causes, possibly disease activity or prior therapy, underlie the repertoire differences. Whoever responded completely had baseline diversity much like that seen in newly diagnosed patients.

Sequenced by immunoSEQ multiplex PCR; TCRdb stores in-frame clones only, minus some. The sample lists around 92,000 clones; around 80% were seen once. Time point described: cycle 4 day 1 (C4D1), after 6 weeks of nivolumab. Every patient relapsed after autologous stem cell transplantation, and brentuximab vedotin exposure varied. Germline CDR1 reads SGHRS; CDR2 reads YFSETQ. The CDR3 contains 13 residues. V lost 5 bases and J lost 8; bases outside the gene matches: 9. In this sample, this clone turned up once. Its target is unknown. The genes are TRBV5-1 and TRBJ1-2; TRBD1 aligns across 7 bases. The sequencing used peripheral blood mononuclear cells (PBMCs), collected before the fourth cycle of nivolumab. The clonotype comes from a human donor with classical Hodgkin lymphoma. CDR3 sequence (DNA): TGCGCCAGCAGTGAAGGGGGACAGCGCGGCTACACCTTC. Its protein is CASSEGGQRGYTF. The whole variable domain, filled in from reference TRBV5-1 and TRBJ1-2, reads KAGVTQTPRYLIKTRGQQVTLSCSPISGHRSVSWYQQTPGQGLQFLFEYFSETQRNKGNFPGRFSGRQFSNSRSEMNVSTLELGDSALYLCASSEGGQRGYTFGSGTRLTVV.